Included here is one TCR beta chain sequence, with context. Between the trimmed V and J ends, which lost 5 bases and 1 base, there was a span of 8 bases. The germline V gene encodes CDR1 WNHNN and CDR2 SYGVQD (reference sequence). This CDR3 has 14 amino acids. Authors' data handling: From reference gene primer amplification, estimates of nucleated cell counts were derived. Clones were sequenced by immunoSEQ multiplex PCR, and TCRdb holds only the in-frame ones, with some missing. Clone size and V and J calls were adopted from that table, with D and trimming inferred from the DNA. The data show some 80,000 clones, around 90% seen once. The data originate from a study of blood T cell repertoires in COVID-19. Study context: Samples representing acute and convalescent COVID-19 were sourced from the United States, Italy and Spain. Sources were T cells, B-cell-depleted T cells, or PBMCs; the material itself was cDNA or gDNA.

This TCR was recovered from a human donor in a cohort sampled during active COVID-19. The gene calls are TRBV10-1 and TRBJ2-2, with D possibly matching TRBD1 (5 bases). Sequenced sample: peripheral blood. In DNA, the CDR3 is TGCGCCAGCAGTTGGGGCAGGAACACCGGGGAGCTGTTTTTT. Its translation is CASSWGRNTGELFF.